Listed here is a single T cell receptor beta chain. What it binds is not known. These data are taken from a study of cytomegalovirus exposure and HLA in healthy donors. CDR1 is SEHNR, CDR2 FQNEAQ, per germline (reference sequence). The CDR3 is made up of 14 amino acids. V dropped 1 base and J dropped 4 bases, with 10 bases sitting between them. Study results and caveats: Some V segments (TRBV6-2 and TRBV6-3 among them) were excluded as indistinguishable. TCR beta chain V- and J-gene trimming was linked, in a later analysis, to a missense variant in DCLRE1C.

This PCR relied on a set of 60 Vbeta primers and 13 Jbeta primers. Clones were read by immunoSEQ multiplex PCR, and TCRdb kept only the in-frame ones, dropping some. The table lists 60,000 to 80,000 clones, roughly three quarters of them singletons. This sequence was found in a woman in her 30s in good health and CMV-seronegative. Sample: PBMCs. The chain is built from TRBV7-9 and TRBJ1-2, with a tentative D call TRBD1 (6 bases). The CDR3 sequence: CASSLEGVGYGYTF. CDR3 in DNA: TGTGCCAGCAGCTTAGAGGGGGTCGGCTATGGCTACACCTTC.